This T cell receptor (beta chain) originates from a study of early T cells in non-severe SARS-CoV-2 infection. Turning to the study itself: Sequencing input comprised bulk RNA from unsorted whole blood; chain pairing was not available.

Many counts were recorded for this clonotype. V lost 2 bases to trimming and J lost 6 bases, with 13 bases between them. Germline V gene lookup returns CDR1 SQVTM and CDR2 ANQGSEA. This CDR3 comprises 13 residues. Individual cDNA molecules each received unique molecular identifiers attached to them. TCRdb reanalysed the 5' RACE reads using MiXCR and keeps one entry per CDR3 protein. The table includes about 50,000 distinct CDR3 sequences, around 13% detected once. Specimen: whole blood. The receptor was derived from an adult who was a healthcare worker with PCR-confirmed SARS-CoV-2 infection or an uninfected control (not recorded which). The chain carries TRBV29-1 and TRBJ1-1; no reliable D call. In nucleotides, the CDR3 is TGCAGCGTTGAAAAGAGTCCGGTCGCTGAAGCTTTCTTT. Translating gives CSVEKSPVAEAFF.